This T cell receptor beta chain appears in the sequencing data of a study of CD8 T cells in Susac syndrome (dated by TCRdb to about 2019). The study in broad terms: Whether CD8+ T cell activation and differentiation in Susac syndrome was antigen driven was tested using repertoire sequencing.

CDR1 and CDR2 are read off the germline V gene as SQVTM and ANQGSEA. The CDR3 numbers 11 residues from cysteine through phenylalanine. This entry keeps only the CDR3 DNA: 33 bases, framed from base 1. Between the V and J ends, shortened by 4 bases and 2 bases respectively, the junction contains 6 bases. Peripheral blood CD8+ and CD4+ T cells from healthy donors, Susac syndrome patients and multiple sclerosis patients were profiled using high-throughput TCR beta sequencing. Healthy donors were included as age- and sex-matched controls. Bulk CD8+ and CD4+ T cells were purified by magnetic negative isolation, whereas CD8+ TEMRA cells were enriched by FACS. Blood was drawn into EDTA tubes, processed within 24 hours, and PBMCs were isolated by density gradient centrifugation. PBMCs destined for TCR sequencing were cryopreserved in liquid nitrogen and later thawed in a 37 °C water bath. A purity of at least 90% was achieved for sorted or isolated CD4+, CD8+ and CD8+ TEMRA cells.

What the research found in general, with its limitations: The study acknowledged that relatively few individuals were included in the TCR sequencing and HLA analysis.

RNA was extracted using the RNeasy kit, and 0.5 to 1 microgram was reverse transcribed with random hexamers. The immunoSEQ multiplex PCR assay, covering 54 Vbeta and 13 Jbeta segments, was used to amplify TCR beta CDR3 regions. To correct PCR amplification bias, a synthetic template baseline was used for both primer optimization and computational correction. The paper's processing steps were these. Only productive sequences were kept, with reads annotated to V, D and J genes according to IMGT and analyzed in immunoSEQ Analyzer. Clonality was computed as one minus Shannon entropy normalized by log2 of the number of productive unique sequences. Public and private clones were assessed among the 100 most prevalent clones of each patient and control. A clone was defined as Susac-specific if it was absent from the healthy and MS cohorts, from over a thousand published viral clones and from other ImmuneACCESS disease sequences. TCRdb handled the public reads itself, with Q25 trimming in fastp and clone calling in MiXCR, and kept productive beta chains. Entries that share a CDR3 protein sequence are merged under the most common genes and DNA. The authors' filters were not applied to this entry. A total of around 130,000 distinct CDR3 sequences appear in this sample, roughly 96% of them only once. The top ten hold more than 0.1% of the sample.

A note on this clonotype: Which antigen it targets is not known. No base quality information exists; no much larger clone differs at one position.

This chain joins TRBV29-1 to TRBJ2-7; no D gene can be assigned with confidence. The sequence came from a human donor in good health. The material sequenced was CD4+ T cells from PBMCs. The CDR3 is CSVGGTYEQYF. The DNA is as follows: TGCAGCGTTGGGGGTACCTACGAGCAGTACTTC.